The rows below give T cell receptor beta chains drawn from one sample of a study of identical twins. Using its own MiXCR run on the 5' RACE reads, TCRdb lists one record per CDR3 protein. The sample holds 400,000 to 550,000 distinct CDR3 sequences, 20% to 25% seen once. The sample was also reused in another study, on T cells expressing NK-cell markers.

The source material was CD4+ T cells sorted from blood. Receptors originate from a woman aged 18-29 years in good health. Each CDR3 is given with its conserved first and last residue. A D gene is named only where the DNA matches it firmly. Expanded clones are given a class, and other clones once, few, many or no size at all.

TRBV20-1	TRBJ2-3	TRBD2	few	CSAIRGGTDTQYF	TGCAGTGCTATCCGGGGGGGAACAGATACGCAGTATTTT
TRBV5-1	TRBJ2-3	NA	few	CASSLVAADTQYF	TGCGCCAGCAGCTTGGTCGCCGCAGATACGCAGTATTTT
TRBV12-3/TRBV12-4	TRBJ1-1	TRBD1	few	CASSGTGGAFF	TGTGCCAGCAGTGGGACAGGTGGAGCTTTCTTT
TRBV5-6	TRBJ1-1	TRBD1	NA	CASTLPGTGHTEAFF	TGTGCCAGCACCCTACCCGGGACAGGCCACACTGAAGCTTTCTTT
TRBV5-4	TRBJ2-5	NA	few	CASSLVLGGGETQYF	TGTGCCAGCAGCTTGGTTTTGGGAGGGGGAGAGACCCAGTACTTC
TRBV13	TRBJ2-5	NA	NA	CASTPPEALAQYF	TGTGCCAGCACCCCACCCGAGGCCCTGGCCCAGTACTTC
TRBV12-3/TRBV12-4	TRBJ1-1	NA	NA	CASTPGAPWGTFF	TGTGCCAGCACCCCGGGAGCACCTTGGGGGACTTTCTTT
TRBV28	TRBJ2-1	TRBD1	NA	CASKILGQGRYNEQFF	TGTGCCAGCAAAATACTTGGACAGGGGCGTTACAATGAGCAGTTCTTC
TRBV20-1	TRBJ2-5	TRBD1	few	CSARQNRGSETQYF	TGCAGTGCTAGGCAAAACAGGGGTTCAGAGACCCAGTACTTC
TRBV5-1	TRBJ2-5	TRBD2	few	CASSFGRGAQLVGETQYF	TGCGCCAGCAGCTTCGGGCGGGGGGCCCAACTGGTTGGAGAGACCCAGTACTTC
TRBV5-1	TRBJ1-1	TRBD1	NA	CASSLPGQGTTEAFF	TGCGCCAGCAGCCTGCCGGGACAGGGGACCACTGAAGCTTTCTTT
TRBV30	TRBJ2-3	NA	NA	CACPLRGGDTQYF	TGTGCCTGCCCACTCAGGGGAGGAGATACGCAGTATTTT
TRBV6-1	TRBJ1-5	NA	NA	CASSPTEFQPQHF	TGTGCCAGCAGCCCGACAGAATTTCAGCCCCAGCATTTT
TRBV7-9	TRBJ1-5	NA	few	CAVGSNQPQHF	TGTGCCGTGGGTAGCAATCAGCCCCAGCATTTT
TRBV12-3/TRBV12-4	TRBJ2-5	TRBD2	few	CASSLFVWSGGEETQYF	TGTGCCAGCAGTTTATTTGTATGGAGCGGGGGAGAAGAGACCCAGTACTTC
TRBV20-1	TRBJ1-2	NA	few	CSALTSYGYTF	TGCAGTGCTCTTACAAGTTATGGCTACACCTTC
TRBV5-1	TRBJ1-4	NA	few	CASSAQGLEKLFF	TGCGCCAGCAGCGCACAGGGTCTTGAAAAACTGTTTTTT
TRBV2	TRBJ2-2	NA	NA	CASMSPVNTGELFF	TGTGCCAGCATGTCACCCGTGAACACCGGGGAGCTGTTTTTT
TRBV18	TRBJ2-1	TRBD1	NA	CASSTGGGSYNEQFF	TGTGCCAGCTCAACAGGGGGAGGCTCCTACAATGAGCAGTTCTTC
TRBV7-8	TRBJ2-5	NA	NA	CASSFLTETQYF	TGTGCCAGCAGCTTTCTAACTGAGACCCAGTACTTC
TRBV6-5	TRBJ2-1	TRBD2	many	CASSYLGLAYNEQFF	TGTGCCAGCAGTTATTTAGGACTAGCCTACAATGAGCAGTTCTTC
TRBV24-1	TRBJ2-3	NA	few	CATSDPKGPTDTQYF	TGTGCCACCAGTGATCCCAAAGGACCAACAGATACGCAGTATTTT
TRBV25-1	TRBJ2-7	TRBD1	NA	CASSGTGGGYEQYF	TGTGCCAGCAGTGGCACAGGGGGCGGGTACGAGCAGTACTTC
TRBV21-1	TRBJ1-5	NA	few	CASSKNHRGPNQPQHF	TGTGCCAGCAGCAAAAACCACAGGGGCCCTAATCAGCCCCAGCATTTT
TRBV7-2	TRBJ2-7	TRBD1	few	CASSPSRQGAGEQYF	TGTGCCAGCAGCCCGAGCAGACAGGGGGCCGGCGAGCAGTACTTC
TRBV6-5	TRBJ2-5	TRBD1	few	CASINRGGETQYF	TGTGCCAGCATTAACAGGGGTGGGGAGACCCAGTACTTC
TRBV20-1	TRBJ2-5	TRBD2	few	CSATEIGLAGLVETQYF	TGCAGTGCTACCGAGATAGGACTAGCGGGCCTGGTAGAGACCCAGTACTTC
TRBV10-3	TRBJ2-2	NA	few	CAITGENTGELFF	TGTGCCATCACAGGGGAGAACACCGGGGAGCTGTTTTTT
TRBV3-1	TRBJ2-7	TRBD2	few	CASSRGSGSYEQYF	TGTGCCAGCAGCCGGGGTAGCGGGTCTTACGAGCAGTACTTC
TRBV20-1	TRBJ2-7	NA	many	CSARRLEAEQYF	TGCAGTGCTAGAAGGCTGGAGGCCGAGCAGTACTTC
TRBV12-3/TRBV12-4	TRBJ2-2	TRBD2	few	CASSRTRGDTGELFF	TGTGCCAGCAGTCGCACTCGGGGGGACACCGGGGAGCTGTTTTTT
TRBV6-1	TRBJ2-1	TRBD2	NA	CASSGLQRGVYNEQFF	TGTGCCAGCAGTGGACTTCAGCGGGGGGTCTACAATGAGCAGTTCTTC
TRBV20-1	TRBJ2-7	TRBD2	few	CSARVGGGLGSYEQYF	TGCAGTGCTAGAGTGGGGGGGGGACTGGGCTCCTACGAGCAGTACTTC
TRBV20-1	TRBJ2-1	TRBD2	few	CSAPMTQREFYNEQFF	TGCAGTGCTCCGATGACCCAGCGGGAGTTTTACAATGAGCAGTTCTTC
TRBV7-6	TRBJ2-4	NA	NA	CASSFLGFEGDIQYF	TGTGCCAGCAGCTTTCTAGGTTTTGAGGGGGACATTCAGTACTTC
TRBV5-1	TRBJ1-2	NA	many	CASSLAGDGYTF	TGCGCCAGCAGCTTGGCGGGGGATGGCTACACCTTC
TRBV6-2/TRBV6-3	TRBJ2-1	NA	NA	CASKDTVEQFF	TGTGCCAGCAAAGATACGGTCGAGCAGTTCTTC
TRBV12-3/TRBV12-4	TRBJ1-1	NA	many	CASSLERITEAFF	TGTGCCAGCAGTTTGGAAAGGATCACTGAAGCTTTCTTT
TRBV12-3/TRBV12-4	TRBJ1-1	NA	NA	CASKLTGTNTEAFF	TGTGCCAGCAAGTTGACAGGAACGAACACTGAAGCTTTCTTT
TRBV12-3/TRBV12-4	TRBJ2-3	NA	many	CASSWGYTDTQYF	TGTGCCAGCAGCTGGGGATACACAGATACGCAGTATTTT
TRBV29-1	TRBJ2-5	TRBD1	NA	CSVPDREEAQYF	TGCAGCGTCCCGGACAGGGAAGAGGCCCAGTACTTC
TRBV18	TRBJ2-7	NA	NA	CASSRLTGAHEQYF	TGTGCCAGCTCACGCCTAACGGGGGCCCACGAGCAGTACTTC
TRBV12-3/TRBV12-4	TRBJ2-1	TRBD2	NA	CASTNSGRAGNEQFF	TGTGCCAGCACTAATAGCGGGAGGGCTGGGAATGAGCAGTTCTTC
TRBV20-1	TRBJ2-7	TRBD1	NA	CSAPPADRDVVMSEQYF	TGCAGTGCCCCCCCGGCGGACAGGGACGTGGTGATGAGCGAGCAGTACTTC
TRBV29-1	TRBJ2-1	NA	NA	CSVENTQGITYNEQFF	TGCAGCGTTGAAAACACCCAGGGGATAACCTACAATGAGCAGTTCTTC
TRBV27	TRBJ1-6	NA	NA	CASSLGWESPLHF	TGTGCCAGCAGTTTAGGATGGGAATCACCCCTCCACTTT
TRBV3-1	TRBJ2-1	NA	NA	CASSPRTFGLNEQFF	TGTGCCAGCAGCCCCCGGACCTTTGGCCTAAATGAGCAGTTCTTC
TRBV18	TRBJ1-5	NA	NA	CASSPDRPGEPQHF	TGTGCCAGCTCACCAGACCGACCCGGGGAGCCCCAGCATTTT
TRBV6-1	TRBJ2-7	NA	few	CASSEAFQAYEQYF	TGTGCCAGCTCTGAAGCGTTCCAAGCCTACGAGCAGTACTTC
TRBV6-5	TRBJ2-1	TRBD1	NA	CASSLQGYSYNDQFF	TGTGCCAGCAGTTTACAGGGGTATTCCTACAATGATCAGTTCTTC
TRBV3-1	TRBJ2-1	NA	NA	CASSQNRAVSYNEQFF	TGTGCCAGCAGCCAAAATAGAGCGGTATCCTACAATGAGCAGTTCTTC
TRBV12-3/TRBV12-4	TRBJ1-2	NA	few	CASSQWLGGTYGYTF	TGTGCCAGCAGCCAGTGGTTGGGAGGAACCTATGGCTACACCTTC
TRBV6-2/TRBV6-3	TRBJ2-7	NA	NA	CASTPGRGQSYEQYF	TGTGCCAGCACCCCAGGACGGGGGCAATCCTACGAGCAGTACTTC
TRBV10-1	TRBJ2-1	NA	many	CASSESRGAHNEQFF	TGCGCCAGCAGTGAGTCGAGGGGGGCGCACAATGAGCAGTTCTTC